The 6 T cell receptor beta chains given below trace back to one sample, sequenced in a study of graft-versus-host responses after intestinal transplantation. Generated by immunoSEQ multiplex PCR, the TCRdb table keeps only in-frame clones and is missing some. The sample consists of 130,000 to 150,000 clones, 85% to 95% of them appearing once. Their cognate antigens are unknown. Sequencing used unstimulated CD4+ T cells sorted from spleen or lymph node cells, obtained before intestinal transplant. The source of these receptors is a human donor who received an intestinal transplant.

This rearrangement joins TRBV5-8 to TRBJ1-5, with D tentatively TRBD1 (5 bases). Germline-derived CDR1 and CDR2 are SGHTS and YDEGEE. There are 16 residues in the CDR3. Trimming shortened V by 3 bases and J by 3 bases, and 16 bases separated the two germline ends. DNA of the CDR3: TGTGCCAGCAGCTCCCCCCTCAGACAGCCCAATCAGCCCCAGCATTTT. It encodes CASSSPLRQPNQPQHF.

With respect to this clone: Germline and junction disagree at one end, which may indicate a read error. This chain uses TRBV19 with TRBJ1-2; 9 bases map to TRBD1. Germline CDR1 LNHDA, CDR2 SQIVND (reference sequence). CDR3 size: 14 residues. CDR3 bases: TGTGCCAGCAGTACAGGGGGCTCTCGGTATGGCTACACCTTC. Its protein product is CASSTGGSRYGYTF.

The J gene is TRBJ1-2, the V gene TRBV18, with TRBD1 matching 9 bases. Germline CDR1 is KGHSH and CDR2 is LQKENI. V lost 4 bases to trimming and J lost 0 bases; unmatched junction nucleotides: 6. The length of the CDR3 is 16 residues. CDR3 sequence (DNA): TGTGCCAGCTCACAGTACGGACAGGGGACTAACTATGGCTACACCTTC. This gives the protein CASSQYGQGTNYGYTF.

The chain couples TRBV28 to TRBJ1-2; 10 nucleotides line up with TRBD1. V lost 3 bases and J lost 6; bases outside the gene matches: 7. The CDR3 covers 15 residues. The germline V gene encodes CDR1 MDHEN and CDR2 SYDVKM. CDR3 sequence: CASSFPGTGVDGYTF. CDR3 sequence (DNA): TGTGCCAGCAGTTTTCCCGGGACAGGGGTAGATGGCTACACCTTC.

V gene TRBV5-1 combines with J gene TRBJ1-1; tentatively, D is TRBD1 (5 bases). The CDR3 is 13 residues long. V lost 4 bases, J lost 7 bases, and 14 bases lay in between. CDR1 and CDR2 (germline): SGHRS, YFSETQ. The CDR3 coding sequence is TGCGCCAGCAGCAATGCCCCCGGGGGTGAAGCTTTCTTT. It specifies CASSNAPGGEAFF.

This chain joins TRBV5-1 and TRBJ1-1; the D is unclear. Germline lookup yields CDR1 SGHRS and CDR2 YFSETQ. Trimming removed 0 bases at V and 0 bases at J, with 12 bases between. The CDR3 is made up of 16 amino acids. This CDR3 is CASSLVNGALNTEAFF. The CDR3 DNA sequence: TGCGCCAGCAGCTTGGTAAACGGTGCCCTGAACACTGAAGCTTTCTTT.